Listed below are T cell receptor beta chains from one sample, sequenced in a study of blood T cell repertoires in COVID-19. Libraries were prepared by immunoSEQ multiplex PCR; TCRdb keeps only in-frame clonotypes and omits some of them. Here the sample spans fewer than 120,000 clones, more than 75% being singletons. The material sequenced was peripheral blood. These receptor sequences come from a woman in her fifties or sixties with acute or convalescent COVID-19. Both conserved end residues are part of each CDR3. A D gene is named only where the DNA matches it firmly. Clone sizes are given selectively: once, few, many, or a class where the clone is expanded.

d_call	cdr3_length	v_call	j_call	clone_size	cdr3_aa	cdr3_nt
TRBD1	14	TRBV19	TRBJ1-4	.	CASSSGTGREKLFF	TGTGCCAGTAGTAGCGGGACAGGCCGTGAAAAACTGTTTTTT
TRBD2	15	TRBV28	TRBJ2-7	.	CASRVAGVSSYEQYF	TGTGCCAGCAGGGTAGCGGGAGTAAGCTCCTACGAGCAGTACTTC
.	12	TRBV4-1	TRBJ1-3	.	CASSLSGNTIYF	TGCGCCAGCAGCCTCAGTGGAAACACCATATATTTT
.	15	TRBV27	TRBJ2-7	.	CASSLSRSVPREQYF	TGTGCCAGCAGTTTATCAAGGAGTGTCCCCCGGGAGCAGTACTTC
TRBD1	16	TRBV5-1	TRBJ2-7	.	CASSWNPGQGSYEQYF	TGCGCCAGCAGCTGGAATCCGGGACAGGGGTCCTACGAGCAGTACTTC
TRBD1	17	TRBV19	TRBJ1-4	.	CATRTGGGRATNEKLFF	TGTGCCACGAGGACAGGGGGCGGAAGAGCAACTAATGAAAAACTGTTTTTT
TRBD2	16	TRBV11-2	TRBJ2-3	few	CASSLGLAGGGDTQYF	TGTGCCAGCAGCTTAGGGCTAGCGGGAGGGGGAGATACGCAGTATTTT
.	15	TRBV10-3	TRBJ1-2	.	CAISESHGGNYGYTF	TGTGCCATCAGTGAGTCACACGGGGGAAACTATGGCTACACCTTC
.	11	TRBV3-1/TRBV3-2	TRBJ2-1	.	CASSESGEQFF	TGTGCCAGCAGCGAAAGCGGAGAGCAGTTCTTC
TRBD2	18	TRBV3-1/TRBV3-2	TRBJ2-5	.	CASSQNKLAGGGQETQYF	TGTGCCAGCAGCCAAAACAAATTAGCGGGAGGAGGGCAAGAGACCCAGTACTTC
TRBD1	17	TRBV3-1/TRBV3-2	TRBJ1-4	.	CASSLRTGGSTNEKLFF	TGTGCCAGCAGTCTCCGGACAGGGGGATCAACTAATGAAAAACTGTTTTTT
TRBD2	18	TRBV3-1/TRBV3-2	TRBJ2-5	.	CASSRPGLAGGRRETQYF	TGTGCCAGCAGCCGACCGGGACTAGCGGGAGGTCGACGAGAGACCCAGTACTTC
TRBD1	14	TRBV6-6	TRBJ1-2	.	CASSVTGDDYGYTF	TGTGCCAGCAGTGTGACAGGGGACGACTATGGCTACACCTTC
.	15	TRBV5-8	TRBJ2-1	.	CASSLGTDSYNEQFF	TGTGCCAGCAGCTTGGGGACTGACTCCTACAATGAGCAGTTCTTC
TRBD2	15	TRBV10-2	TRBJ2-5	few	CASSSPTSGQETQYF	TGCGCCAGCAGTTCGCCGACTAGCGGCCAAGAGACCCAGTACTTC
.	15	TRBV27	TRBJ2-1	.	CASSLGAVPAGEQFF	TGTGCCAGCAGTTTAGGCGCGGTCCCGGCGGGGGAGCAGTTCTTC
.	15	TRBV28	TRBJ2-3	once	CASSSQGTGSDTQYF	TGTGCCAGCAGTTCCCAGGGAACAGGCTCAGATACGCAGTATTTT
TRBD1	16	TRBV6-1	TRBJ2-1	.	CASRERTGARGNEQFF	TGTGCCAGCAGAGAACGGACAGGGGCTCGGGGCAATGAGCAGTTCTTC
TRBD2	12	TRBV2	TRBJ2-4	.	CASTLAGDIQYF	TGTGCCAGCACTTTAGCGGGGGACATTCAGTACTTC
TRBD2	16	TRBV25-1	TRBJ2-7	.	CASRKPGLAGAYEQYF	TGTGCCAGCAGGAAACCGGGACTAGCGGGAGCCTACGAGCAGTACTTC
.	11	TRBV2	TRBJ2-7	few	CASSDRTTQSF	TGTGCCAGCAGTGACCGGACTACCCAATCCTTC
TRBD1	16	TRBV2	TRBJ2-2	.	CASSVPQGENTGELFF	TGTGCCAGCAGTGTTCCTCAGGGGGAGAACACCGGGGAGCTGTTTTTT
.	15	TRBV14	TRBJ2-1	.	CASSQIQGGINEQFF	TGTGCCAGCAGCCAAATCCAGGGGGGAATAAATGAGCAGTTCTTC
.	12	TRBV7-2	TRBJ1-2	.	CASKALNYGYTF	TGTGCCAGCAAAGCCTTGAACTATGGCTACACCTTC
TRBD1	13	TRBV19	TRBJ1-6	.	CASRGQGDSPLHF	TGTGCCAGTAGAGGACAGGGAGATTCACCCCTCCACTTT
.	12	TRBV12-3/TRBV12-4	TRBJ1-2	.	CASTKEHYGYTF	TGTGCCAGCACAAAGGAGCACTATGGCTACACCTTC
TRBD2	15	TRBV4-2	TRBJ2-1	.	CASSLTSGPYNEQFF	TGTGCCAGCAGCCTTACTAGCGGACCCTACAATGAGCAGTTCTTC
.	17	TRBV15	TRBJ1-1	.	CATRIGSSLRGNTEAFF	TGTGCCACCAGAATCGGGAGTTCACTGCGAGGTAACACTGAAGCTTTCTTT
TRBD1	14	TRBV5-6	TRBJ1-2	few	CASSNQGQNYGYTF	TGTGCCAGCAGCAACCAGGGACAGAACTATGGCTACACCTTC
TRBD1	13	TRBV5-1	TRBJ2-7	.	CASSLGDRTEQYF	TGCGCCAGCAGCTTGGGGGACAGGACCGAGCAGTACTTC
TRBD2	15	TRBV5-4	TRBJ2-1	once	CASGTGGGGYNEQFF	TGTGCCAGCGGCACGGGGGGAGGCGGCTACAATGAGCAGTTCTTC
.	14	TRBV7-2	TRBJ1-1	.	CASSLETGNTEAFF	TGTGCCAGCAGCTTAGAGACAGGGAACACTGAAGCTTTCTTT
.	12	TRBV12-3/TRBV12-4	TRBJ1-5	.	CASRQYPGPQHF	TGTGCCAGCAGACAATACCCGGGGCCCCAGCATTTT
TRBD1	13	TRBV30	TRBJ2-7	once	CAWSQDRGYEQYF	TGTGCCTGGAGTCAGGACAGGGGCTACGAGCAGTACTTC
TRBD1	15	TRBV6-6	TRBJ2-7	.	CASSMGQAGLYEQYF	TGTGCCAGCAGTATGGGACAGGCAGGACTCTACGAGCAGTACTTC
.	15	TRBV5-4	TRBJ2-5	.	CASSLVGQVQETQYF	TGTGCCAGCAGCTTGGTCGGTCAGGTTCAAGAGACCCAGTACTTC
TRBD1	15	TRBV5-4	TRBJ2-1	.	CASSDSGGPYNEQFF	TGTGCCAGCAGCGATTCAGGGGGCCCCTACAATGAGCAGTTCTTC
TRBD2	15	TRBV29-1	TRBJ2-5	.	CSVLGLAGRQETQYF	TGCAGCGTTCTTGGACTAGCGGGGAGACAAGAGACCCAGTACTTC